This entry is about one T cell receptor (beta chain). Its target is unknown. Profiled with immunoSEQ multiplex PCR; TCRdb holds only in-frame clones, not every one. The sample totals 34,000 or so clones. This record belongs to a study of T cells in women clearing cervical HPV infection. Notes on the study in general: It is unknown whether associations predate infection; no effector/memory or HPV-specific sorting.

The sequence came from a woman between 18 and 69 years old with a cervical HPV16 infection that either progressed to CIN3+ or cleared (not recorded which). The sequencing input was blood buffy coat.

CDR3 protein: CAWKSSGRHEQYF. The part of the CDR3 DNA that was read is TGTGCCTGGAAGTCTAGCGGGAGGCACGAG. This rearrangement joins TRBV30 to TRBJ2-7, with 11 bases fitting TRBD2. The read stops 3 residues short of the end of the CDR3; the missing end is completed from the germline J gene. With 4 bases clipped from V and 5 bases from J, the junction kept 4 bases outside the gene matches. The CDR3 runs to 13 residues. Germline assignment: CDR1 GTSNPN and CDR2 SVGIG (reference sequence).